This T cell receptor (beta chain) was observed in a study of blood T cell repertoires in COVID-19. Cohorts were determined from participant-reported clinical history. The method was immunoSEQ multiplex PCR; TCRdb's version includes in-frame clones alone and lacks a portion of them. The sample contains more than 300,000 clones, more than 75% of which appear only once. The source material was PBMCs or T cells enriched from blood (not recorded which). This clonotype originated in a young woman who had recovered from COVID-19.

CDR3 nucleotides: TGTGCCAGCAGTGACTCAAGGGACAGGGGGGATCAGCCCCAGCATTTT. Translation gives CASSDSRDRGDQPQHF. V usage is TRBV6-4 and J usage is TRBJ1-5; 11 nucleotides align to TRBD1. J lost 5 bases, V lost 0 bases, and 3 bases had no gene match. CDR1 is MRHNA, CDR2 SNTAGT, per germline. CDR3 length: 16 residues.